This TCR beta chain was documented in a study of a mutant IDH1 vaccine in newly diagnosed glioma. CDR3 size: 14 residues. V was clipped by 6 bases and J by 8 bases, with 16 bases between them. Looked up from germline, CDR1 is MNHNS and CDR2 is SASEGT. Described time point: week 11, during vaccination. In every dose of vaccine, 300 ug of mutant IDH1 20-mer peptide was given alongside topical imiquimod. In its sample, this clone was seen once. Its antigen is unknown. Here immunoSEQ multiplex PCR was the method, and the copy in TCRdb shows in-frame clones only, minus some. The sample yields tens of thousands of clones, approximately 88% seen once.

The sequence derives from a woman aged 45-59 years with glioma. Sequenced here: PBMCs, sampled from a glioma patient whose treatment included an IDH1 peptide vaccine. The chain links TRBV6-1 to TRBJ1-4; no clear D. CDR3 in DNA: TGTGCCAGCAGCTCTAAAATAGGACGGGAAAAACTGTTTTTT. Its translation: CASSSKIGREKLFF.